The clone carrying this T cell receptor (beta chain) came up a few times. The antigen remains unidentified. Researchers defined stable Graves' hyperthyroidism as no ophthalmopathy progression within 18 months. The PBMCs were sourced from fresh peripheral blood (less than 11 ml). CDR3 size: 18 residues. CDR1 is MGHRA and CDR2 is YSYEKL in the germline V gene. V dropped 1 base and J dropped 2; count of bases not matched to a gene: 12. The data originate from a study of T cells in Graves' hyperthyroidism and ophthalmopathy. Findings and caveats of the study: Ophthalmopathy was identified by the model a median 6.5 months ahead of onset. A model of 13 V-J pairs discriminated ophthalmopathy from stable hyperthyroidism.

TCR beta CDR3 regions were amplified from RNA. HTBI primers drove first-round RT-PCR of the TCR CDR3. TCRdb passed the multiplex PCR reads through MiXCR, listing each CDR3 protein once. The top ten hold roughly 8% of the sample, which has roughly 740,000 distinct CDR3 sequences, around 17% seen once. The material sequenced was blood. V usage is TRBV4-1 and J usage is TRBJ2-7, with 9 bases fitting TRBD2. The sequence came from a young man with Graves' hyperthyroidism. Here the CDR3 DNA reads TGCGCCAGCAGCCAAGTCCATAGCGGGGGCGGGAGGGCCTACGAGCAGTACTTC. Translated: CASSQVHSGGGRAYEQYF.